Included here is one T cell receptor beta chain sequence, with context. The sample belongs to a study of blood T cells in healthy people across ages. V was clipped by 1 base and J by 2 bases, with 13 bases between them. Germline-derived CDR1 and CDR2 are DFQATT and SNEGSKA (reference sequence). The CDR3 extends over 15 amino acids. Alongside a J-beta primer mix, a sample-barcoded 5' primer served in a second PCR lasting roughly 6 to 11 cycles. TCRdb processed the 5' RACE reads anew with MiXCR; each CDR3 protein has one entry. Of about 1.8 million distinct CDR3 sequences listed, about 49% were seen once; the top ten hold about 2.1%.

The sequenced sample consisted of blood. The J gene is TRBJ2-3, the V gene TRBV20-1; no reliable D call. The receptor was derived from a woman in her 40s in good health. CDR3 loop: CSARGLYWPTDTQYF. The CDR3 DNA reads as TGCAGTGCTAGAGGGCTGTATTGGCCCACAGATACGCAGTATTTT.